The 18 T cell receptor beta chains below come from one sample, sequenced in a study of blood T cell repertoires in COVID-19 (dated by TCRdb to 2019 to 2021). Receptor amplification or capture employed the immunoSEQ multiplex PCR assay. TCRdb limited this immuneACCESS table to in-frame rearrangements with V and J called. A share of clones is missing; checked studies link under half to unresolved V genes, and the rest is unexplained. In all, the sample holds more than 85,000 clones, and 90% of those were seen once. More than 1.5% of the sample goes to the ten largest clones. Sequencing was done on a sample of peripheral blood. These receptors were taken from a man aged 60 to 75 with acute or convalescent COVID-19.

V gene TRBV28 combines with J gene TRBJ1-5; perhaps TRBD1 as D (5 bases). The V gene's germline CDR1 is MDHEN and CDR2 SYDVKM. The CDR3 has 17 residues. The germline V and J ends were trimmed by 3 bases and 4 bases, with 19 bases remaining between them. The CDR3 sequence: CASSFSLGAAHNQPQHF. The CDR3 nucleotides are TGTGCCAGCAGTTTCAGCTTAGGGGCCGCACATAATCAGCCCCAGCATTTT.

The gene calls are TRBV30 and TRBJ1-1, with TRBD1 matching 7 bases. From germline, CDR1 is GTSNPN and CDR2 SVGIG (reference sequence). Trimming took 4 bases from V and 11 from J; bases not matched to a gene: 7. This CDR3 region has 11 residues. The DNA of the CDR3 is TGTGCCTGGACCCAGGGGGTTCAGGCTTTCTTT. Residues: CAWTQGVQAFF.

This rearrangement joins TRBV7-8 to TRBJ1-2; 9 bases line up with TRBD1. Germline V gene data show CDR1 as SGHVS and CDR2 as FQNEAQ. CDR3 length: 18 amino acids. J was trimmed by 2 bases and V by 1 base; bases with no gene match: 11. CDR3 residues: CASSLVQGAGVLNYGYTF. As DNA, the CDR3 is TGTGCCAGCAGCTTAGTACAGGGGGCGGGGGTCCTAAACTATGGCTACACCTTC.

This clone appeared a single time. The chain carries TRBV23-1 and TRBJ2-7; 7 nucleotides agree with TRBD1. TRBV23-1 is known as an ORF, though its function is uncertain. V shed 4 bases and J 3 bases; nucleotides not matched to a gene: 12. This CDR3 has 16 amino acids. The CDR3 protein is CASSRKTGAPRYEQYF. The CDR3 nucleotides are TGCGCCAGCAGTCGTAAAACAGGGGCCCCCCGCTACGAGCAGTACTTC.

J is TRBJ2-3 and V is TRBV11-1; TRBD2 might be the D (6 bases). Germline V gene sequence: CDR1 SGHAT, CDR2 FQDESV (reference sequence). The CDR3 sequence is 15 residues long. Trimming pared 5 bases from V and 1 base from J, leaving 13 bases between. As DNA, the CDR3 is TGTGCCAGCAGCCAGAGCGGGCCGGGCACAGATACGCAGTATTTT. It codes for CASSQSGPGTDTQYF.

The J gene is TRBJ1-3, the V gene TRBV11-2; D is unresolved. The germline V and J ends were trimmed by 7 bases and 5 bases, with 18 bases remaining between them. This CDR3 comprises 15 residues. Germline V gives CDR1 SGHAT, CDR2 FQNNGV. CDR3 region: CASTLRDTSRNTIYF. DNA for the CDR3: TGTGCCAGCACCCTCCGCGACACAAGCCGAAACACCATATATTTT.

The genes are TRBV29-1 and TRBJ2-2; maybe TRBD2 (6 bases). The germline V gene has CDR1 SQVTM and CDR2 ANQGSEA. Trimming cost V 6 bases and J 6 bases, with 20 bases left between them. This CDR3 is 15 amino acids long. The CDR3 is CSVDGGRPGAGELFF. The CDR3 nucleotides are TGCAGCGTCGATGGGGGGAGGCCGGGGGCCGGGGAGCTGTTTTTT.

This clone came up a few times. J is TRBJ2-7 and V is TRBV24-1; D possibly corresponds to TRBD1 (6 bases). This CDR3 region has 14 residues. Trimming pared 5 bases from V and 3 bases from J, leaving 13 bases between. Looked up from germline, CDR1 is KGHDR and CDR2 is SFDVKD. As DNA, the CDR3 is TGTGCCACCAGTGGGCCCGGGGACAACTACGAGCAGTACTTC. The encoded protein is CATSGPGDNYEQYF.

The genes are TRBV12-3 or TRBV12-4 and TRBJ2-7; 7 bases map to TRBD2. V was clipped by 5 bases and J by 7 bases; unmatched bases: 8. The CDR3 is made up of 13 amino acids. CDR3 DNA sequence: TGTGCCAGCAGTCCACGACCCGGGGGGGAGCAGTACTTC. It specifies CASSPRPGGEQYF.

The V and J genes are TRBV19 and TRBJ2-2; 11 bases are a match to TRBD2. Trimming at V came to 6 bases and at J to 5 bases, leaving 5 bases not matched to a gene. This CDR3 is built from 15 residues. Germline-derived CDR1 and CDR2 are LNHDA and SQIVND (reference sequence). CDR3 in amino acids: CASRMGLAETGELFF. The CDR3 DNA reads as TGTGCCAGTAGGATGGGACTAGCGGAGACCGGGGAGCTGTTTTTT.

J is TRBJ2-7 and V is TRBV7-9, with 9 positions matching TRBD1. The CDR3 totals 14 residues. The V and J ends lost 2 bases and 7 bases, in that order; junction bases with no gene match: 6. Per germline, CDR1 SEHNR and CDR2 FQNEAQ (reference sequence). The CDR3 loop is CASSLTGTGKEQYF. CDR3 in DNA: TGTGCCAGCAGCTTAACCGGGACAGGGAAGGAGCAGTACTTC.

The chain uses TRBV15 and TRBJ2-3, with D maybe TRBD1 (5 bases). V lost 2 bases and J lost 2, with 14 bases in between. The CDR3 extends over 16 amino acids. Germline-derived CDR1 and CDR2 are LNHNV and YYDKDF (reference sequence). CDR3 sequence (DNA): TGTGCCACCAGCAGAAGTCAGGGTAGAATCACAGATACGCAGTATTTT. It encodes CATSRSQGRITDTQYF.

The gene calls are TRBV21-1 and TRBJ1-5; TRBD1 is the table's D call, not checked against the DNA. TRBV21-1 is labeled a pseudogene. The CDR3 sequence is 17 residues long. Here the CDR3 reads CATSRTTGTGSVQPQHF. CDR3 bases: TGTGCCACCTCCCGTACGACCGGGACAGGGTCTGTGCAGCCCCAGCATTTT.

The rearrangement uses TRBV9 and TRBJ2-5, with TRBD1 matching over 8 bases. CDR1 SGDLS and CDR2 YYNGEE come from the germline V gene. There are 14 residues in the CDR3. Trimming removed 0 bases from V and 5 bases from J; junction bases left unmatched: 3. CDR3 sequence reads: CASSVGGDRETQYF. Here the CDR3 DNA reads TGTGCCAGCAGCGTAGGGGGGGACAGGGAGACCCAGTACTTC.

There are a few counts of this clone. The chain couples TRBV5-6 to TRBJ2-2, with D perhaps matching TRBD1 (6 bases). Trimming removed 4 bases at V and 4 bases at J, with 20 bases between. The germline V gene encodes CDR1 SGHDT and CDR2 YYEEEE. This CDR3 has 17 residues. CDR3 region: CASSLYLHRAGTGELFF. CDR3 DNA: TGTGCCAGCAGCCTATACCTCCACAGGGCGGGCACCGGGGAGCTGTTTTTT.

CDR3 nucleotides: TGTGCCAGCAGTTCAGACCAAGAGACCCAGTACTTC. Protein product: CASSSDQETQYF. This chain connects TRBV7-2 to TRBJ2-5, with no clear D. The CDR3 extends over 12 amino acids. Trimming stripped 6 bases from V and 0 bases from J, with 5 bases between. CDR1 is SGHTA, CDR2 FQGNSA, per germline.

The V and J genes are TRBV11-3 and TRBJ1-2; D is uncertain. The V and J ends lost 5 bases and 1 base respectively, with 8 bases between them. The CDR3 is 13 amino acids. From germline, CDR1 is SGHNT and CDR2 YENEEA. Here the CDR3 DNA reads TGTGCCAGCAGCAAGACACTTAACTATGGCTACACCTTC. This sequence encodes CASSKTLNYGYTF.

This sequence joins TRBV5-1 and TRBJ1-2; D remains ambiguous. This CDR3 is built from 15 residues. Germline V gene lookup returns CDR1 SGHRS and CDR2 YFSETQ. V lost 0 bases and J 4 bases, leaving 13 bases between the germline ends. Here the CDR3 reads CASSLGVGKGYGYTF. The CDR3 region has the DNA TGCGCCAGCAGCTTGGGTGTGGGCAAAGGCTATGGCTACACCTTC.